This T cell receptor (beta chain) was retrieved from a study of blood T cell repertoires in COVID-19. V was shortened by 0 bases and J by 0 bases, with 10 bases between the two germline ends. Germline assignment: CDR1 SGDLS and CDR2 YYNGEE. The CDR3 is made up of 16 amino acids. TCRdb's copy holds only in-frame clones and misses some; the assay was immunoSEQ multiplex PCR. The table has roughly 170,000 clones, around 85% seen once. The rearrangement links TRBV9 to TRBJ2-1; TRBD2 might be the D (5 bases). The material sequenced was peripheral blood. The clonotype comes from a man in his 70s with active or convalescent COVID-19. CDR3: CASSVDPGGSYNEQFF. The CDR3 nucleotides read TGTGCCAGCAGCGTAGATCCAGGAGGCTCCTACAATGAGCAGTTCTTC.